One T cell receptor beta chain is described in this entry. The data stem from a study of OX40 agonist ivuxolimab in advanced cancers. As for the study in general: Participants averaged approximately 61 years of age (range roughly 20 to 90) and were 75% to 90% male.

V was clipped by 5 bases and J by 1 base, with 10 bases between them. CDR1 and CDR2 (germline): SGHDT, YYEEEE. CDR3 length equals 13 residues. Clones were read by immunoSEQ multiplex PCR, and TCRdb kept only the in-frame ones, dropping some. The table shows tens of thousands of clones, with roughly 88% occurring only once. The starting material was CD4+ or CD8+ T cells sorted from blood, obtained in a trial of the OX40 agonist ivuxolimab. The sequence was obtained from an adult with an advanced solid tumor such as melanoma, head and neck, liver or kidney cancer. The rearrangement joins TRBV5-6 to TRBJ2-7; unclear D gene. The CDR3 nucleotides read TGTGCCAGCAGTTTGACGGCATCCTACGAGCAGTACTTC. Protein sequence: CASSLTASYEQYF.